The 5 T cell receptor beta chains listed next were all sequenced from one sample in a study of blood T cell repertoires in COVID-19. The method was immunoSEQ multiplex PCR; TCRdb's version includes in-frame clones alone and lacks a portion of them. Of around 100,000 clones in the sample, 85% to 90% were seen once. The source material was peripheral blood. All receptors come from a man aged 50 or older with active or convalescent COVID-19.

This chain connects TRBV28 to TRBJ2-5; 16 bases map to TRBD2. The ends lost 4 bases at V and 11 bases at J; junction bases unmatched: 10. This CDR3 comprises 16 residues. Looked up from germline, CDR1 is MDHEN and CDR2 is SYDVKM. As DNA, the CDR3 is TGTGCCAGCAGTTCGTCACCCGGGACTAGCGGGGGGGATCAGTACTTC. Translating it yields CASSSSPGTSGGDQYF. The full variable domain, completed using reference TRBV28 and TRBJ2-5, is DVKVTQSSRYLVKRTGEKVFLECVQDMDHENMFWYRQDPGLGLRLIYFSYDVKMKEKGDIPEGYSVSREKKERFSLILESASTNQTSMYLCASSSSPGTSGGDQYFGPGTRLLVL.

The rearrangement uses TRBV19 and TRBJ1-5, with 9 bases aligning to TRBD1. The CDR3 contains 14 residues. V was pared by 5 bases and J by 2 bases, with 1 base of the junction left unmatched. Germline-derived CDR1 and CDR2 are LNHDA and SQIVND (reference sequence). CDR3 loop: CASSGQGRNQPQHF. DNA for the CDR3: TGTGCCAGTAGTGGACAGGGGCGCAATCAGCCCCAGCATTTT.

This chain joins TRBV7-2 and TRBJ1-1, with D possibly being TRBD1 (6 bases). The CDR3 has 13 amino acids. Germline V CDR1 and CDR2: SGHTA, FQGNSA. Trimming took 5 bases from V and 4 from J, leaving 11 bases between them. This CDR3 is CASSRGGGTEAFF. The CDR3 coding sequence is TGTGCCAGCAGCCGAGGGGGGGGCACTGAAGCTTTCTTT.

The rearrangement joins TRBV3-1 (or the pseudogene TRBV3-2) to TRBJ1-1; no clear D gene. The V and J ends lost 1 base and 0 bases respectively, with 6 bases between them. Germline CDR1 is LGHDT and CDR2 is YNNKEL (reference sequence). The CDR3 consists of 14 residues. CDR3 amino acids: CASSQGLMNTEAFF. In DNA form, the CDR3 reads TGTGCCAGCAGCCAAGGACTGATGAACACTGAAGCTTTCTTT.

This clone was counted a few times. This sequence joins TRBV7-8 and TRBJ1-5, with 11 bases matching TRBD1. V was pared by 4 bases and J by 7 bases, with 6 bases of the junction left unmatched. Looked up from germline, CDR1 is SGHVS and CDR2 is FQNEAQ. CDR3 length: 15 residues. The CDR3: CASSSGQGARQPQHF. The CDR3 nucleotides read TGTGCCAGCAGCTCAGGACAGGGGGCTAGGCAGCCCCAGCATTTT.